Below are 10 T cell receptor beta chains sequenced from a single sample in a study of blood T cell repertoires in COVID-19. Data came from immunoSEQ multiplex PCR; TCRdb stores just in-frame clones and leaves some out. The sample holds 170,000 or so clones; about 86% are singletons and the top ten take 5.5% to 7%. Sequenced input: peripheral blood. Receptor source: a man aged 50-59 years with active or convalescent COVID-19.

V and J are TRBV19 and TRBJ1-5; 8 bases line up with TRBD1. The CDR3 is made up of 12 amino acids. Germline V gene lookup returns CDR1 LNHDA and CDR2 SQIVND (reference sequence). V shed 6 bases and J 7 bases; nucleotides not matched to a gene: 2. The CDR3 here is CASRQGEQPQHF. CDR3 nucleotide sequence: TGTGCCAGTAGACAGGGGGAACAGCCCCAGCATTTT.

The genes are TRBV19 and TRBJ2-7; 7 bases map to TRBD2. From germline, CDR1 is LNHDA and CDR2 SQIVND (reference sequence). The CDR3 totals 15 residues. V was pared by 5 bases and J by 9 bases, with 16 bases of the junction left unmatched. This CDR3 is CASSPSNGRTLGQYF. The CDR3 coding sequence is TGTGCCAGTAGTCCGTCTAACGGGAGGACTCTAGGGCAGTACTTC.

The genes are TRBV7-2 and TRBJ1-5; tentatively, D is TRBD1 (5 bases). The CDR3 consists of 16 residues. Per germline, CDR1 SGHTA and CDR2 FQGNSA. Trimming pared 0 bases from V and 6 bases from J, leaving 15 bases between. In nucleotides, the CDR3 is TGTGCCAGCAGCTTAGCTGGACTGCGGGGGAGTCAGCCCCAGCATTTT. As protein: CASSLAGLRGSQPQHF.

The chain links TRBV3-1 (or the pseudogene TRBV3-2) to TRBJ2-1, with a tentative D call TRBD1 (6 bases). The CDR3 covers 14 residues. The germline V gene has CDR1 LGHDT and CDR2 YNNKEL (reference sequence). V lost 4 bases and J 7 bases, leaving 14 bases between the germline ends. The CDR3 coding sequence is TGTGCCAGCAGCCCCAGGGGCCAGGGAAATGAGCAGTTCTTC. Its translation is CASSPRGQGNEQFF.

The V and J genes are TRBV9 and TRBJ2-1, with 10 bases aligning to TRBD1. Germline loops: CDR1 SGDLS, CDR2 YYNGEE. Trimming removed 6 bases from V and 6 bases from J; junction bases left unmatched: 12. The CDR3 length is 16 residues. DNA of the CDR3: TGTGCCAGCACCGGGACAGGGGCCAGTGGTGGCAATGAGCAGTTCTTC. Translation: CASTGTGASGGNEQFF.

In DNA, the CDR3 is TGTGCCACCAGCTCTCGAAGGACTAAAAATGAGCAGTTCTTC. Protein: CATSSRRTKNEQFF. The V and J genes are TRBV15 and TRBJ2-1; a possible D gene is TRBD2 (6 bases). CDR3 length equals 14 residues. V was cut by 5 bases and J by 7 bases, with 15 bases left in between. The germline CDR1 and CDR2 sequences are LNHNV and YYDKDF (reference sequence).

The V and J genes are TRBV9 and TRBJ2-1, with 10 nucleotides matching TRBD2. Trimming took 4 bases from V and 6 from J; bases not matched to a gene: 4. Per germline, CDR1 SGDLS and CDR2 YYNGEE. The CDR3 is 14 amino acids. CDR3 coding DNA: TGTGCCAGCAGCCCTAGCGGGAGTCCCAATGAGCAGTTCTTC. It specifies CASSPSGSPNEQFF.

The chain recombines TRBV4-2 with TRBJ2-2; D perhaps matches TRBD2 (7 bases). Trimming shortened V by 0 bases and J by 5 bases, and 16 bases separated the two germline ends. This CDR3 has 17 amino acids. From germline, CDR1 is LGHNA and CDR2 YNFKEQ. As DNA, the CDR3 is TGTGCCAGCAGCCAAGATCTTGCGGGGGCGGGGACCGGGGAGCTGTTTTTT. Translated: CASSQDLAGAGTGELFF.

The CDR3 DNA reads TGTGCCAGCAGCCCCTCGACAGGTTATAGGGGCAATCAGCCCCAGCATTTT. Residues: CASSPSTGYRGNQPQHF. V usage is TRBV28 and J usage is TRBJ1-5, with D possibly being TRBD1 (6 bases). Between the trimmed V and J ends, which lost 6 bases and 2 bases, there was a span of 20 bases. Germline CDR1 MDHEN, CDR2 SYDVKM. The CDR3 runs to 17 residues.

This clone was recorded once. The rearrangement links TRBV6-1 to TRBJ2-4; 11 bases fit TRBD1. Germline V lookup: CDR1 MNHNS, CDR2 SASEGT. The CDR3 runs to 20 residues. Trimming at V came to 1 base and at J to 0 bases, leaving 11 bases not matched to a gene. Written as DNA, the CDR3 is TGTGCCAGCAGTGAAGAAGCGTGGACAGGGGGCTCCCTAGCCAAAAACATTCAGTACTTC. Amino acid sequence: CASSEEAWTGGSLAKNIQYF.